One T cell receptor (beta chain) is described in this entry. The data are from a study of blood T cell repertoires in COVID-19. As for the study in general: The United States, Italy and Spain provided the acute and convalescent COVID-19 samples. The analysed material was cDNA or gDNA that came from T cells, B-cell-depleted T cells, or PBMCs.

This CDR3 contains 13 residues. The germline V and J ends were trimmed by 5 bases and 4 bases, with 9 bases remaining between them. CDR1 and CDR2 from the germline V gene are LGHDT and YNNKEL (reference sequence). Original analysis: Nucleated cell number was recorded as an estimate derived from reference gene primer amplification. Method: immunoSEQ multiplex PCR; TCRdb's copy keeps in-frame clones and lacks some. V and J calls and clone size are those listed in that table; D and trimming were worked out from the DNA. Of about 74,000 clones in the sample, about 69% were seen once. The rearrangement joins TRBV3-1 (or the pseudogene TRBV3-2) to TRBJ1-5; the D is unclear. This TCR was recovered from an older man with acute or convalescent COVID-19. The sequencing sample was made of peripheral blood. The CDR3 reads CASSTTQNQPQHF. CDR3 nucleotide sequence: TGTGCCAGCAGCACCACACAGAATCAGCCCCAGCATTTT.